These 19 T cell receptor beta chains came from one sample sequenced in a study of identical twins. TCRdb itself ran the 5' RACE reads through MiXCR, one entry per CDR3 protein. The table lists about 520,000 distinct CDR3 sequences, about 20% of them singletons. The data were also submitted as part of a second study, on T cells expressing NK-cell markers.

Source material: CD4+ T cells sorted from blood. Receptors were obtained from a woman aged 18 to 35 in good health.

This clonotype was recorded a few times. The gene calls are TRBV18 and TRBJ2-1; D remains ambiguous. Germline V lookup: CDR1 KGHSH, CDR2 LQKENI. This CDR3 contains 12 residues. The V end lost 3 bases, the J end lost 6 bases, and 6 bases lay between the germline ends. CDR3 amino acids: CASSPTGNEQFF. CDR3 nucleotides: TGTGCCAGCTCACCGACGGGCAATGAGCAGTTCTTC.

This clonotype came up many times. This chain links TRBV14 with TRBJ2-5; D perhaps matches TRBD2 (5 bases). This CDR3 has 17 residues. The germline gives CDR1 SGHDN, CDR2 FVKESK. V gave up 1 base and J gave up 2 bases, with 17 bases separating them. The CDR3: CASSQGRRSLAQETQYF. As DNA, the CDR3 is TGTGCCAGCAGCCAAGGTCGGAGAAGCCTAGCACAAGAGACCCAGTACTTC. Complete variable domain (other parts from reference TRBV14 and TRBJ2-5): EAGVTQFPSHSVIEKGQTVTLRCDPISGHDNLYWYRRVMGKEIKFLLHFVKESKQDESGMPNNRFLAERTGGTYSTLKVQPAELEDSGVYFCASSQGRRSLAQETQYFGPGTRLLVL.

This clonotype was seen once. V and J are TRBV7-2 and TRBJ2-3; no clear D gene. The V end was cut by 0 bases, the J end by 1 base, with 17 bases between. CDR1 is SGHTA and CDR2 is FQGNSA in the germline V gene. The length of the CDR3 is 18 residues. CDR3 nucleotides: TGTGCCAGCAGCTTAGCCCCGGCTCTCCCCGGCGGCACAGATACGCAGTATTTT. Translated, it gives CASSLAPALPGGTDTQYF.

The chain recombines TRBV20-1 with TRBJ1-1; D ambiguous. Germline CDR1 and CDR2: DFQATT and SNEGSKA (reference sequence). V was shortened by 1 base and J by 6 bases, with 12 bases between the two germline ends. CDR3 length: 13 residues. CDR3 nucleotides: TGCAGTGCTAGAGGGGTTTCGGGAGCTGAAGCTTTCTTT. Translation gives CSARGVSGAEAFF.

The J gene is TRBJ2-7, the V gene TRBV20-1; no firm D call. The CDR3 spans 13 residues. The V end was cut by 0 bases, the J end by 3 bases, with 9 bases between. Germline CDR1 is DFQATT and CDR2 is SNEGSKA (reference sequence). This CDR3 reads CSARDLAYYEQYF. CDR3 coding DNA: TGCAGTGCTAGAGACTTAGCTTACTACGAGCAGTACTTC.

This clonotype occurred many times. The rearrangement joins TRBV29-1 to TRBJ1-2; TRBD1 is a possible D gene (5 bases). The germline V gene has CDR1 SQVTM and CDR2 ANQGSEA. The CDR3 is made up of 13 amino acids. The germline V and J ends were trimmed by 4 bases and 1 base, with 10 bases remaining between them. The CDR3 DNA reads as TGCAGCGTTGCTGGGCAGGGTAACTATGGCTACACCTTC. It specifies CSVAGQGNYGYTF.

The chain uses TRBV12-5 and TRBJ2-1, with D uncertain. CDR3 size: 12 residues. V was cut by 2 bases and J by 10 bases, with 9 bases left in between. CDR1 and CDR2 from the germline V gene are LGHNT and FRNRAP. The CDR3, as DNA: TGTGCTAGTGGTTTGTACCGGGCCGAGCAGTTCTTC. It yields the protein CASGLYRAEQFF.

The chain employs TRBV20-1 and TRBJ2-3; no firm D call. There are 14 residues in the CDR3. Germline V gene data show CDR1 as DFQATT and CDR2 as SNEGSKA (reference sequence). V lost 0 bases to trimming and J lost 0 bases, with 7 bases between them. This CDR3 reads CSARDYTSTDTQYF. As DNA, the CDR3 is TGCAGTGCTAGAGATTACACTAGCACAGATACGCAGTATTTT.

This clonotype appeared a few times. The chain employs TRBV6-1 and TRBJ2-5; a weak D match, TRBD2 (7 bases). The CDR3 extends over 13 amino acids. V dropped 8 bases and J dropped 5 bases, with 15 bases sitting between them. The germline gives CDR1 MNHNS, CDR2 SASEGT. CDR3 sequence: CASGWGGWETQYF. CDR3 in DNA: TGTGCCAGCGGCTGGGGGGGCTGGGAGACCCAGTACTTC.

This clonotype was counted a few times. This chain uses TRBV13 with TRBJ1-6, with D possibly TRBD1 on 6 matching bases. Germline CDR1 reads PRHDT; CDR2 reads FYEKMQ (reference sequence). V was pared by 4 bases and J by 5 bases, with 27 bases between. CDR3 length: 20 residues. The CDR3 reads CASSSPDRGRPGPDNSPLHF. CDR3 bases: TGTGCCAGCAGCTCGCCGGACAGAGGCCGTCCCGGGCCTGATAATTCACCCCTCCACTTT.

This clonotype was found many times. V and J are TRBV20-1 and TRBJ2-1; unclear D gene. CDR1 DFQATT and CDR2 SNEGSKA come from the germline V gene (reference sequence). The CDR3 is made up of 17 amino acids. Trimming cost V 0 bases and J 5 bases, with 20 bases left between them. This CDR3 is CSARDLRTVRLNNEQFF. DNA for the CDR3: TGCAGTGCTAGAGATCTTAGGACGGTTCGACTGAACAATGAGCAGTTCTTC.

The chain links TRBV9 to TRBJ2-3, with 15 bases aligning to TRBD2. CDR1 and CDR2 from the germline V gene are SGDLS and YYNGEE. The CDR3 has 17 residues. V shed 2 bases, J shed 2 bases, and the junction held 3 bases outside the gene matches. The CDR3 loop is CASSVGTSGGYTDTQYF. Here the CDR3 DNA reads TGTGCCAGCAGCGTGGGGACTAGCGGGGGGTACACAGATACGCAGTATTTT.

The rearrangement uses TRBV7-6 and TRBJ2-1; 7 bases are a match to TRBD1. From germline, CDR1 is SGHVS and CDR2 FNYEAQ. The CDR3 sequence is 16 residues long. V gave up 5 bases and J gave up 6 bases; unmatched junction bases: 13. The CDR3 is CASSLGLAPGGNEQFF. CDR3 coding DNA: TGTGCCAGCAGCCTGGGTTTGGCCCCAGGGGGCAATGAGCAGTTCTTC.

As for this clonotype: Relative to the germline gene, one junction end is altered; a read error may explain this. The chain has TRBV7-7 and TRBJ2-3; TRBD2 matches at 7 bases. This CDR3 is built from 15 residues. Per germline, CDR1 SSHAT and CDR2 FNYEAQ (reference sequence). CDR3 sequence: CASSQSGASTDTQYF. The DNA of the CDR3 is TGTGCTAGCAGCCAGAGCGGGGCAAGCACAGATACGCAGTATTTT.

The table lists this clonotype with many counts. The rearrangement uses TRBV16 and TRBJ2-1; the match to TRBD2 covers 9 bases. Germline CDR1 reads KGHSY; CDR2 reads FQNENV. This CDR3 spans 14 amino acids. V shed 1 base, J shed 10 bases, and the junction held 5 bases outside the gene matches. CDR3 in DNA: TGTGCCAGCAGCCAATTACCAGCGGGAGGAGAGCAGTTCTTC. Its protein is CASSQLPAGGEQFF. The complete variable domain, with remaining parts taken from reference TRBV16 and TRBJ2-1, reads GEEVAQTPKHLVRGEGQKAKLYCAPIKGHSYVFWYQQVLKNEFKFLISFQNENVFDETGMPKERFSAKCLPNSPCSLEIQATKLEDSAVYFCASSQLPAGGEQFFGPGTRLTVL.

J is TRBJ1-4 and V is TRBV7-9; D is unclear. CDR3 size: 11 residues. Germline V gives CDR1 SEHNR, CDR2 FQNEAQ (reference sequence). V gave up 5 bases and J gave up 7 bases, with 5 bases separating them. CDR3 sequence: CASSTVEKLFF. As DNA, the CDR3 is TGTGCCAGCAGCACCGTTGAAAAACTGTTTTTT.

The chain employs TRBV20-1 and TRBJ2-7; either TRBD1 or TRBD2 may supply D (6 bases each). The germline CDR1 and CDR2 sequences are DFQATT and SNEGSKA (reference sequence). The V and J ends lost 7 bases and 2 bases respectively, with 15 bases between them. The CDR3 sequence is 13 residues long. The CDR3 DNA sequence: TGCAGTGTTCGTGGGGGGCTCACCTACGAGCAGTACTTC. This translates into CSVRGGLTYEQYF.

V gene TRBV7-3 combines with J gene TRBJ2-1; D perhaps matches TRBD1 (5 bases). The V end lost 6 bases, the J end lost 2 bases, and 14 bases lay between the germline ends. Germline V gene lookup returns CDR1 SGHTA and CDR2 FQGTGA. CDR3 length: 15 amino acids. The CDR3 sequence: CASSRDSRAYNEQFF. Here the CDR3 DNA reads TGTGCCAGCAGTCGCGACAGCCGAGCCTACAATGAGCAGTTCTTC.

The chain is built from TRBV10-3 and TRBJ2-3; the D gene is possibly TRBD1 (6 bases). The V gene's germline CDR1 is ENHRY and CDR2 SYGVKD. The V end lost 6 bases, the J end lost 2 bases, and 15 bases lay between the germline ends. This CDR3 has 15 amino acids. The CDR3: CAISLQGRDTDTQYF. The CDR3 DNA reads TGTGCCATCAGCCTACAGGGACGGGACACAGATACGCAGTATTTT.